This note documents a single T cell receptor beta chain sequence. Generated by immunoSEQ multiplex PCR, the TCRdb table keeps only in-frame clones and is missing some. The table includes about 130,000 clones, less than 90% detected once. This sample is drawn from a study of control samples from healthy donors and cancer patients. From germline, CDR1 is SGHRS and CDR2 YFSETQ. V shed 4 bases and J 1 base; nucleotides not matched to a gene: 6. The CDR3 covers 15 residues. The chain joins TRBV5-1 to TRBJ2-7; 9 bases line up with TRBD1. This TCR came from a man between 18 and 35 years old in good health. The sample was blood. The CDR3 DNA reads TGCGCCAGCAGCCTGATCGGGACAGGGTCCTACGAGCAGTACTTC. This codes for CASSLIGTGSYEQYF.